This TCR beta chain is drawn from a study of blood T cells in healthy people across ages. Across the study: Per every two T cells, about one barcoded beta molecule was captured by template switching.

Every sample had a minimum of 7 million PBMCs isolated. Then a second PCR, running roughly 7 to 11 cycles, was carried out with a sample-barcoded 5' primer and a J-beta primer mix. TCRdb reanalysed the 5' RACE reads using MiXCR and keeps one entry per CDR3 protein. The data hold fewer than 800,000 distinct CDR3 sequences, with roughly 25% observed a single time. Turning to this clonotype: The antigen remains undetermined.

The CDR3 length is 15 residues. The germline CDR1 and CDR2 sequences are DFQATT and SNEGSKA (reference sequence). General observations from the study: Estimates drawn from one million T cells were deemed to understate diversity. Using unsorted PBMCs precluded a conclusive naive versus antigen-experienced comparison.

The data also belong to a second study, concerning T cells of mothers and their children.

Sequencing used blood. The V call is TRBV20-1, the J call TRBJ2-1; 7 nucleotides align to TRBD2. The J call may be faulty, since TRBJ2-5 better matches the DNA end. This TCR was recovered from a boy aged 10-17 years in good health. CDR3 sequence (DNA): TGCAGTGCTCGCAGAAGGGACTATCTCCAAGAGACCCAGTACTTC. Translation gives CSARRRDYLQETQYF.